Following are 30 T cell receptor beta chains from one sample sequenced in a study of neurological immune-mediated disorders. TCRdb used MiXCR to reprocess the 5' RACE reads, holding one entry per CDR3 protein. The sample comprises roughly 49,000 distinct CDR3 sequences, roughly 13% of which are singletons, and 9% rests with the top ten. The time point here: longitudinal time-point 3. Sequenced input: PBMCs. The receptors come from a male donor with HTLV-1-associated myelopathy (HAM/TSP).

The chain employs TRBV7-6 and TRBJ2-1, with TRBD2 as a possible D gene (5 bases). The germline V gene has CDR1 SGHVS and CDR2 FNYEAQ. V was trimmed by 5 bases and J by 3 bases, leaving 17 bases between them. The CDR3 sequence is 16 residues long. The CDR3 is CASSETGLNVYNEQFF. The CDR3 region has the DNA TGTGCCAGCAGCGAAACGGGGTTGAACGTCTACAATGAGCAGTTCTTC.

Regarding this clonotype: Germline is not matched at one junction end, which may reflect a read error. The J gene is TRBJ2-5, the V gene TRBV9; a possible D gene is TRBD1 (5 bases). The CDR3 length is 13 residues. Germline V gene data show CDR1 as SGDLS and CDR2 as YYNGEE. As DNA, the CDR3 is TGTGTCAGCAGCCTAATAGGGGAAGAGACCCAGTACTTC. Protein product: CVSSLIGEETQYF.

This clonotype was observed once. The CDR3 is CASSVSDWVGDTQYF. CDR3 nucleotides: TGTGCCAGCAGCGTATCCGACTGGGTTGGAGATACGCAGTATTTT. The rearrangement uses TRBV9 and TRBJ2-3; D is unresolved. Germline V CDR1 and CDR2: SGDLS, YYNGEE. The CDR3 extends over 15 amino acids. Trimming removed 1 base from V and 5 bases from J, with 14 bases in between. Together with reference TRBV9 and TRBJ2-3, the CDR3 gives the full variable domain: DSGVTQTPKHLITATGQRVTLRCSPRSGDLSVYWYQQSLDQGLQFLIQYYNGEERAKGNILERFSAQQFPDLHSELNLSSLELGDSALYFCASSVSDWVGDTQYFGPGTRLTVL.

In regard to this clonotype: A much larger clone differs by one base, so this may be a read error. V usage is TRBV6-5 and J usage is TRBJ1-5; possible D gene TRBD1, 6 bases. CDR1 MNHEY and CDR2 SVGAGI come from the germline V gene. The V and J ends lost 6 bases and 3 bases respectively, with 12 bases between them. This CDR3 is 14 amino acids long. The CDR3 here is CASRNTGPNQPQHF. As DNA, the CDR3 is TGTGCCAGCAGGAATACAGGGCCCAATCAGCCCCAGCATTTT.

This clonotype was found many times. The J gene is TRBJ1-1, the V gene TRBV7-2, with no clear D. This CDR3 region has 15 residues. Trimming took off 1 base at V and 0 bases at J, with 9 bases between the two ends. CDR1 SGHTA and CDR2 FQGNSA come from the germline V gene. The CDR3 is CASSLGVGMNTEAFF. CDR3 nucleotides: TGTGCCAGCAGCTTAGGTGTGGGAATGAACACTGAAGCTTTCTTT.

The chain couples TRBV3-1 to TRBJ1-6; D might be TRBD1 (6 bases). Germline loops: CDR1 LGHDT, CDR2 YNNKEL (reference sequence). The CDR3 is 13 amino acids. V was clipped by 4 bases and J by 10 bases, with 11 bases between them. The CDR3 nucleotides read TGTGCCAGCAGCCCTACAGGGTGGTCACCCCTCCACTTT. It is translated as CASSPTGWSPLHF. The complete variable domain, with remaining parts taken from reference TRBV3-1 and TRBJ1-6, reads DTAVSQTPKYLVTQMGNDKSIKCEQNLGHDTMYWYKQDSKKFLKIMFSYNNKELIINETVPNRFSPKSPDKAHLNLHINSLELGDSAVYFCASSPTGWSPLHFGNGTRLTVT.

Ten or more counts support this clonotype. The chain carries TRBV5-1 and TRBJ1-1; D is ambiguous. CDR1 is SGHRS and CDR2 is YFSETQ in the germline V gene. Trimming shortened V by 0 bases and J by 1 base, and 4 bases separated the two germline ends. The CDR3 contains 13 residues. The CDR3 sequence: CASSLVSNTEAFF. The CDR3 DNA follows: TGCGCCAGCAGCTTGGTGTCGAACACTGAAGCTTTCTTT.

This clonotype was detected ten times or more. The chain joins TRBV11-3 to TRBJ2-7; 10 nucleotides agree with TRBD2. The CDR3 runs 20 residues. The junction had 17 bases not matched to a gene; V was cut back by 0 bases and J by 3 bases. From germline, CDR1 is SGHNT and CDR2 YENEEA. As DNA, the CDR3 is TGTGCCAGCAGCTTAGAGGCTAGCGGGGGCTTATCCCATCCCGGCTACGAGCAGTACTTC. Protein sequence: CASSLEASGGLSHPGYEQYF.

J is TRBJ2-5 and V is TRBV12-3 or TRBV12-4; D is perhaps TRBD1 (6 bases). CDR3 size: 13 residues. Trimming cost V 6 bases and J 5 bases, with 13 bases left between them. The CDR3 DNA reads as TGTGCCAGCAGCCGACAGGCTGGGGAGACCCAGTACTTC. Translation: CASSRQAGETQYF.

This clonotype was seen at least ten times. The genes are TRBV20-1 and TRBJ2-7; TRBD1 matches at 7 bases. Trimming took 6 bases from V and 2 from J; bases not matched to a gene: 7. There are 13 residues in the CDR3. Per germline, CDR1 DFQATT and CDR2 SNEGSKA (reference sequence). The CDR3 reads CSAREGAAYEQYF. In nucleotides, the CDR3 is TGCAGTGCCCGAGAGGGGGCGGCCTACGAGCAGTACTTC.

This clonotype was seen only a few times. The genes are TRBV5-1 and TRBJ2-5; a weak D match, TRBD1 (6 bases). Trimming shortened V by 0 bases and J by 5 bases, and 8 bases separated the two germline ends. CDR1 and CDR2 (germline): SGHRS, YFSETQ. The CDR3 has 13 residues. This CDR3 reads CASSLVQGETQYF. CDR3 in DNA: TGCGCCAGCAGCTTGGTTCAGGGGGAGACCCAGTACTTC. The full variable domain, in which reference TRBV5-1 and TRBJ2-5 provide the parts outside the CDR3, is KAGVTQTPRYLIKTRGQQVTLSCSPISGHRSVSWYQQTPGQGLQFLFEYFSETQRNKGNFPGRFSGRQFSNSRSEMNVSTLELGDSALYLCASSLVQGETQYFGPGTRLLVL.

This clonotype came up many times. The chain joins TRBV24-1 to TRBJ2-2, with 8 bases fitting TRBD1. V gave up 3 bases and J gave up 4 bases; unmatched junction bases: 9. Germline loops: CDR1 KGHDR, CDR2 SFDVKD. The CDR3 spans 17 residues. The CDR3 loop reads CATSDRPGQASTGELFF. CDR3 in DNA: TGTGCCACCAGTGATCGACCGGGACAGGCGAGCACCGGGGAGCTGTTTTTT.

This clonotype showed up many times. V usage is TRBV10-3 and J usage is TRBJ1-2; 8 nucleotides line up with TRBD1. Germline V CDR1 and CDR2: ENHRY, SYGVKD. The CDR3 runs to 13 residues. V was clipped by 5 bases and J by 6 bases; unmatched bases: 5. The CDR3 DNA follows: TGTGCCATCAGTCCGGACAGGGTCGATGGCTACACCTTC. This encodes CAISPDRVDGYTF.

This clonotype was seen a few times. This chain uses TRBV11-2 with TRBJ2-7, with 7 nucleotides matching TRBD1. Unmatched junction bases numbered 6, after V lost 1 base and J lost 0 bases. The CDR3 runs 16 residues. CDR1 and CDR2 (germline): SGHAT, FQNNGV. CDR3 sequence: CASSLVRGQFSYEQYF. The CDR3 DNA follows: TGTGCCAGCAGCTTAGTGAGGGGACAGTTCTCCTACGAGCAGTACTTC.

This clonotype was seen repeatedly, ten times or more. The J gene is TRBJ2-1, the V gene TRBV7-2, with TRBD2 matching 10 bases. The CDR3 spans 16 residues. Trimming took 4 bases from V and 7 from J; bases not matched to a gene: 10. The germline CDR1 and CDR2 sequences are SGHTA and FQGNSA. The CDR3 loop is CASSSMSGGAFNEQFF. CDR3 DNA sequence: TGTGCCAGCAGCTCGATGAGCGGGGGGGCTTTTAATGAGCAGTTCTTC.

This clonotype was seen at least ten times. This chain joins TRBV7-9 and TRBJ2-6; weak D call: TRBD1 (5 bases). Germline CDR1 reads SEHNR; CDR2 reads FQNEAQ (reference sequence). V was trimmed by 1 base and J by 0 bases, leaving 13 bases between them. CDR3 length: 18 residues. CDR3 in DNA: TGTGCCAGCAGCTTAGAGGGCAGGGCGGTCTCTGGGGCCAACGTCCTGACTTTC. This translates into CASSLEGRAVSGANVLTF. The full variable domain, in which reference TRBV7-9 and TRBJ2-6 provide the parts outside the CDR3, is DTGVSQNPRHKITKRGQNVTFRCDPISEHNRLYWYRQTLGQGPEFLTYFQNEAQLEKSRLLSDRFSAERPKGSFSTLEIQRTEQGDSAMYLCASSLEGRAVSGANVLTFGAGSRLTVL.

Many counts were recorded for this clonotype. The chain employs TRBV12-3 or TRBV12-4 and TRBJ1-1, with D perhaps matching TRBD1 (6 bases). The CDR3 is made up of 14 amino acids. V was cut by 5 bases and J by 6 bases, with 16 bases left in between. CDR3 residues: CASSLIQGVAEAFF. CDR3 in DNA: TGTGCCAGCAGTCTAATACAGGGTGTAGCTGAAGCTTTCTTT.

This clonotype was counted ten times or more. The V call is TRBV19, the J call TRBJ2-2, with D tentatively TRBD2 (6 bases). V gave up 2 bases and J gave up 6 bases, with 10 bases separating them. Germline lookup yields CDR1 LNHDA and CDR2 SQIVND (reference sequence). This CDR3 is built from 14 residues. CDR3 protein: CASSIKGGPGELFF. The CDR3 nucleotides read TGTGCCAGTAGTATAAAGGGAGGTCCCGGGGAGCTGTTTTTT.

Many counts were recorded for this clonotype. The rearrangement joins TRBV4-3 to TRBJ1-6; D is possibly TRBD1 (6 bases). The CDR3 is 15 residues long. The V gene lost 2 bases and the J gene lost 5 bases, with 10 bases spanning the gap. Germline CDR1 reads LGHNA; CDR2 reads YSLEER. The chain's CDR3 is CASSQTGTHNSPLHF. The CDR3 DNA is TGCGCCAGCAGCCAAACCGGGACACATAATTCACCCCTCCACTTT.

This clonotype qualifies as medium-sized. This chain links TRBV5-1 with TRBJ2-5; 9 bases are a match to TRBD2. This CDR3 spans 14 amino acids. V was clipped by 4 bases and J by 4 bases; unmatched bases: 5. The germline V gene encodes CDR1 SGHRS and CDR2 YFSETQ. The CDR3 nucleotides are TGCGCCAGCAGCCTAGCGGGGCAGGGAGAGACCCAGTACTTC. It translates to CASSLAGQGETQYF.

This clonotype showed up many times. Here the CDR3 reads CASSFSVYEQYF. DNA of the CDR3: TGTGCCAGCAGTTTTTCGGTCTACGAGCAGTACTTC. The chain combines TRBV12-3 or TRBV12-4 with TRBJ2-7; D remains unclear. V lost 3 bases and J lost 3, with 6 bases in between. This CDR3 region has 12 residues.

This clonotype was counted many times. This chain connects TRBV5-1 to TRBJ2-3; 9 bases agree with TRBD1. The CDR3 runs to 17 residues. Germline-derived CDR1 and CDR2 are SGHRS and YFSETQ. Trimming took 0 bases from V and 3 from J; bases not matched to a gene: 8. The CDR3 region has the DNA TGCGCCAGCAGCTTGGACCGGGGGACAGGGTTAACAGATACGCAGTATTTT. Amino acid sequence: CASSLDRGTGLTDTQYF.

The table lists this clonotype with many counts. The chain carries TRBV29-1 and TRBJ1-1, with D perhaps TRBD1 (5 bases). The CDR3 sequence is 11 residues long. Trimming took off 7 bases at V and 1 base at J, with 7 bases between the two ends. Germline assignment: CDR1 SQVTM and CDR2 ANQGSEA. The CDR3 loop reads CSAGQNTEAFF. Written as DNA, the CDR3 is TGCAGCGCAGGACAGAACACTGAAGCTTTCTTT. The full variable domain, in which reference TRBV29-1 and TRBJ1-1 provide the parts outside the CDR3, is SAVISQKPSRDICQRGTSLTIQCQVDSQVTMMFWYRQQPGQSLTLIATANQGSEATYESGFVIDKFPISRPNLTFSTLTVSNMSPEDSSIYLCSAGQNTEAFFGQGTRLTVV.

This clonotype was recorded at least ten times. V gene TRBV29-1 combines with J gene TRBJ2-3, with D possibly matching TRBD1 (6 bases). The CDR3 spans 14 residues. Germline loops: CDR1 SQVTM, CDR2 ANQGSEA. V lost 4 bases to trimming and J lost 1 base, with 12 bases between them. The CDR3 reads CSVVWGLGTDTQYF. In DNA form, the CDR3 reads TGCAGCGTTGTGTGGGGGCTTGGCACAGATACGCAGTATTTT.

The chain is built from TRBV6-2 or TRBV6-3 and TRBJ2-7; 9 bases line up with TRBD1. This CDR3 region has 14 residues. The germline V gene has CDR1 MNHEY and CDR2 SVGEGT. Trimming took 5 bases from V and 2 from J; bases not matched to a gene: 4. The CDR3 sequence: CASSLTGGTYEQYF. In DNA form, the CDR3 reads TGTGCCAGCAGTCTGACAGGGGGAACCTACGAGCAGTACTTC.

The V call is TRBV6-5, the J call TRBJ2-5; 8 nucleotides agree with TRBD2. Germline V gene lookup returns CDR1 MNHEY and CDR2 SVGAGI. The J segment lost 5 bases and the V segment lost 0 bases, leaving 5 bases of the junction unmatched. The CDR3 sequence is 15 residues long. CDR3 amino acids: CASSYSSRGGETQYF. CDR3 nucleotides: TGTGCCAGCAGTTACTCGAGTCGGGGGGGCGAGACCCAGTACTTC.

This clonotype was found many times. The chain joins TRBV12-3 or TRBV12-4 to TRBJ2-3; D is perhaps TRBD2 (7 bases). Deletions cut 5 bases from V and 3 bases from J, with 12 bases between. The CDR3 contains 14 residues. CDR3 sequence reads: CASSTAGATDTQYF. CDR3 bases: TGTGCCAGCAGTACCGCGGGGGCTACAGATACGCAGTATTTT.

The chain uses TRBV7-9 and TRBJ2-6, with a tentative D call TRBD2 (5 bases). The CDR3 runs to 17 residues. V lost 5 bases and J lost 0, with 14 bases in between. Germline V CDR1 and CDR2: SEHNR, FQNEAQ (reference sequence). CDR3 amino acids: CASSPIRLSSGANVLTF. The CDR3 DNA follows: TGTGCCAGCAGCCCTATAAGACTAAGCTCTGGGGCCAACGTCCTGACTTTC.

This clonotype has more than one count but fewer than ten. The genes are TRBV12-3 or TRBV12-4 and TRBJ2-5; TRBD2 matches 11 bases. This CDR3 region has 16 residues. Trimming took 1 base from V and 4 from J; bases not matched to a gene: 5. CDR3 sequence: CASSLGLAGGSETQYF. In nucleotides, the CDR3 is TGTGCCAGCAGTTTAGGGCTAGCGGGGGGATCAGAGACCCAGTACTTC.

This clonotype was seen repeatedly, ten times or more. V usage is TRBV3-1 and J usage is TRBJ2-7, with D unresolved. Germline CDR1 is LGHDT and CDR2 is YNNKEL (reference sequence). This CDR3 has 14 amino acids. Trimming shortened V by 1 base and J by 1 base, and 8 bases separated the two germline ends. The CDR3 bases are TGTGCCAGCAGCCAAGTCACAGTGTCCTACGAGCAGTACTTC. Amino acids: CASSQVTVSYEQYF.